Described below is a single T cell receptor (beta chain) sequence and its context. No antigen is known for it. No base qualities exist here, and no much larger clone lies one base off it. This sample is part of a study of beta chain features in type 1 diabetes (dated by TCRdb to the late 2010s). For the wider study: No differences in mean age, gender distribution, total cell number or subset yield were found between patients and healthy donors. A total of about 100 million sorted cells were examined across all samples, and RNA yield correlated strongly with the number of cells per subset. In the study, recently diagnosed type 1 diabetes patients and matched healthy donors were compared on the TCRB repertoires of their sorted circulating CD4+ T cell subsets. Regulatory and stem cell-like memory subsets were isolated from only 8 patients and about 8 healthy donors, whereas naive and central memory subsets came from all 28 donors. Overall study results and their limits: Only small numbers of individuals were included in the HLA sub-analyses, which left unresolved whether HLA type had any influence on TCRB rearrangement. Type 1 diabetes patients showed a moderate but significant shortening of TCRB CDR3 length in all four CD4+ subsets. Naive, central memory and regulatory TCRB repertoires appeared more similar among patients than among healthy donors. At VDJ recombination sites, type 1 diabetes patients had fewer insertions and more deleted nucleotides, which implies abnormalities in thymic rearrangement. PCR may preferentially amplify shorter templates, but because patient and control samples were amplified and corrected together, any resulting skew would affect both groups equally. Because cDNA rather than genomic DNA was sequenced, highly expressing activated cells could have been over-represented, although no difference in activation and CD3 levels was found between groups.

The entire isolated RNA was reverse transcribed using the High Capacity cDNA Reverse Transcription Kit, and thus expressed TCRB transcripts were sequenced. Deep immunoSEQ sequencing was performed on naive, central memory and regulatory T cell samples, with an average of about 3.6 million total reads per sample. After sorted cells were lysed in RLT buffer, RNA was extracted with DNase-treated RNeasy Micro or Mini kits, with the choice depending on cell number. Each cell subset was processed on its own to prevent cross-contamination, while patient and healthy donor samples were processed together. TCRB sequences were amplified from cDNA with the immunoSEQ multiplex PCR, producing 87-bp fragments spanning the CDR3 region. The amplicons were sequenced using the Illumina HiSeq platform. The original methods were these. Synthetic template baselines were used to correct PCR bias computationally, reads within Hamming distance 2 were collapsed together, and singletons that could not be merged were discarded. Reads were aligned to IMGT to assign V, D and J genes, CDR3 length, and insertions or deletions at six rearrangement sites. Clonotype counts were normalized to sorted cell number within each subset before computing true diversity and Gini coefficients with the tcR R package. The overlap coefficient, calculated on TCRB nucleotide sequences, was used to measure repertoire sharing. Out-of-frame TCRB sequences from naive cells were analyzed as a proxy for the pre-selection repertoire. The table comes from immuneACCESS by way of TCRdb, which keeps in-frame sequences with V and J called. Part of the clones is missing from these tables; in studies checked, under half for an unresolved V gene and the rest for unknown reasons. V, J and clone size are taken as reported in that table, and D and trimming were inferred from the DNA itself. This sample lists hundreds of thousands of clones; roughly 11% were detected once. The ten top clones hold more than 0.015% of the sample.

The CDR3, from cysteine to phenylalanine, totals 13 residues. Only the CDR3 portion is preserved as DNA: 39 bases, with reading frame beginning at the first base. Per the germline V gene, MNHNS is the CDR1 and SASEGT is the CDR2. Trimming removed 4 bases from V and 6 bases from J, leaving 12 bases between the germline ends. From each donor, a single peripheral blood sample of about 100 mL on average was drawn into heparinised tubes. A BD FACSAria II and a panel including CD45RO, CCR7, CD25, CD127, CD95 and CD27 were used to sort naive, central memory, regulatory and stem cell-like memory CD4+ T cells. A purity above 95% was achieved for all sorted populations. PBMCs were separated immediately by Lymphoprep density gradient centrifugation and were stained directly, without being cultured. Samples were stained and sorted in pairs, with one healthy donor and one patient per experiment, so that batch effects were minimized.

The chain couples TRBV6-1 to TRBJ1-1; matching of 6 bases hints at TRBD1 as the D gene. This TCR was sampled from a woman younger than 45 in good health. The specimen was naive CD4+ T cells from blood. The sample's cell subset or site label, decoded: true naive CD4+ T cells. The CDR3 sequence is CASSATGFAEAFF. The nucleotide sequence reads TGTGCCAGCAGTGCAACAGGGTTCGCTGAAGCTTTCTTT.